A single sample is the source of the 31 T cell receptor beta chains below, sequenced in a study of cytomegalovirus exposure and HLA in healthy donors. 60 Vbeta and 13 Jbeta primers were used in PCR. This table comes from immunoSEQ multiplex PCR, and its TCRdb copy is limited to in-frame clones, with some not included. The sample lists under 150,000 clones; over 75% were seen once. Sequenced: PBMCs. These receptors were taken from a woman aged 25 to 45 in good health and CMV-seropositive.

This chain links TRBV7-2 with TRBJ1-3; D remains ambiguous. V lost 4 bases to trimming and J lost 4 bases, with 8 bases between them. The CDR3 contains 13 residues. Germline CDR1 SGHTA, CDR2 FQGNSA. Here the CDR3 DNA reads TGTGCCAGCAGCTCGCGGCAAGGAAACACCATATATTTT. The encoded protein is CASSSRQGNTIYF.

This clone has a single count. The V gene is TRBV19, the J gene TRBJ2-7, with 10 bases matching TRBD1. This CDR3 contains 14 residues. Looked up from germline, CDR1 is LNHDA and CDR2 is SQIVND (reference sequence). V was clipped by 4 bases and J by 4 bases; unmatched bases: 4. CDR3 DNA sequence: TGTGCCAGTAGTACCGGACAGGGGGGGTACGAGCAGTACTTC. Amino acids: CASSTGQGGYEQYF.

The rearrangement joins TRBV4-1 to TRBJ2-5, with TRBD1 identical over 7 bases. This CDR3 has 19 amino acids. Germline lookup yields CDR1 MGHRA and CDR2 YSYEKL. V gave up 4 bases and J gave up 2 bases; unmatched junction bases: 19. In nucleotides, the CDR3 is TGCGCCAGCAGCCTTCAGACAGGGACGTCAGTCGCGCGACAAGAGACCCAGTACTTC. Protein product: CASSLQTGTSVARQETQYF.

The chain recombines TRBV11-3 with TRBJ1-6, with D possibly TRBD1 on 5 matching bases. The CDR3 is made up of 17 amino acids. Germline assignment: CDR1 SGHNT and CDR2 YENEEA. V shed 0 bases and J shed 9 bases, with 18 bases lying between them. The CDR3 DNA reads TGTGCCAGCAGCTTAGAGGTTCGCTTTGGGGGGAGTTCACCCCTCCACTTT. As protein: CASSLEVRFGGSSPLHF.

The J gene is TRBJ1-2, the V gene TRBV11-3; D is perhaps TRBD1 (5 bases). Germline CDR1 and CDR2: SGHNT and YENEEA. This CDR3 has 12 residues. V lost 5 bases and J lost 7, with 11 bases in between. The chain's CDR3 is CASSAGTVGYTF. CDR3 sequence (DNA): TGTGCCAGCAGCGCAGGGACTGTTGGCTACACCTTC.

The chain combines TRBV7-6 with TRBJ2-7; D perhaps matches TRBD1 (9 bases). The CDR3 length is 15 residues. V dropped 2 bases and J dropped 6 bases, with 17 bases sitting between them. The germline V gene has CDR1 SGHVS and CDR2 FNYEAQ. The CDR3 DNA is TGTGCCAGCAGCTTATCGGGACAGGGACTAGGCGAGCAGTACTTC. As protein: CASSLSGQGLGEQYF.

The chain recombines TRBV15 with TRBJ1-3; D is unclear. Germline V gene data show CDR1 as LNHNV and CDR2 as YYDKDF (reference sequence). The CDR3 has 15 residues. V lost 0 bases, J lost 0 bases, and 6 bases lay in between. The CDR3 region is CATSRDASSGNTIYF. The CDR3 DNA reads TGTGCCACCAGCAGAGATGCGAGCTCTGGAAACACCATATATTTT.

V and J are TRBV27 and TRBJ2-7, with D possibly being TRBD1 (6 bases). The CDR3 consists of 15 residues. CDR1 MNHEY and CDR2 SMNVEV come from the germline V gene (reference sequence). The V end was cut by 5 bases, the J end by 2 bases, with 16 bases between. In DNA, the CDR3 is TGTGCCAGCAGTCCGTACGACAGGATTACCTACGAGCAGTACTTC. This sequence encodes CASSPYDRITYEQYF.

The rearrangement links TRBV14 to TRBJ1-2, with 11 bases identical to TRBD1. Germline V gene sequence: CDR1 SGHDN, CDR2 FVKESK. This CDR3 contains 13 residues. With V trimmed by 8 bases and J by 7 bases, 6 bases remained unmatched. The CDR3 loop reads CASGTGGLSGYTF. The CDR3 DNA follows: TGTGCCAGCGGGACAGGGGGGTTAAGTGGCTACACCTTC.

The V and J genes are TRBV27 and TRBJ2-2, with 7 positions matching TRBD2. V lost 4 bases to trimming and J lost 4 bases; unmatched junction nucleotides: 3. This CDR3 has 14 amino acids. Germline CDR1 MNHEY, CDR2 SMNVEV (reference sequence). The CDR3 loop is CASSSGTTTGELFF. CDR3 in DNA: TGTGCCAGCAGTTCCGGGACTACCACCGGGGAGCTGTTTTTT.

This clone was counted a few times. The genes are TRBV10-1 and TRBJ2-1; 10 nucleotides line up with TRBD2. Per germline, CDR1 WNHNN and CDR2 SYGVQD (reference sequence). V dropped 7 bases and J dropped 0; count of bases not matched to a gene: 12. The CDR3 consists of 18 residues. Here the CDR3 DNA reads TGCGCCAGCAAAGGGGCTAGCGGGGGAGTTACCTCCTACAATGAGCAGTTCTTC. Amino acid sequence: CASKGASGGVTSYNEQFF.

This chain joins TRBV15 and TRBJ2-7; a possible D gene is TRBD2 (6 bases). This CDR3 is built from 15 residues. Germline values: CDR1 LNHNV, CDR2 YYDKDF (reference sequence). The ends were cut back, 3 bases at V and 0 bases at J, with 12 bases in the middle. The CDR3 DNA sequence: TGTGCCACCAGCAGCTGGGGGGTTTCCTCCTACGAGCAGTACTTC. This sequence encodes CATSSWGVSSYEQYF.

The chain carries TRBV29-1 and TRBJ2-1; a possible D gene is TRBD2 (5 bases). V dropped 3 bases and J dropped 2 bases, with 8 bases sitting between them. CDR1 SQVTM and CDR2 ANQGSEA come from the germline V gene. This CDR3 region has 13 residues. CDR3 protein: CSVEEVTYNEQFF. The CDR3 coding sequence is TGCAGCGTTGAGGAGGTGACCTACAATGAGCAGTTCTTC.

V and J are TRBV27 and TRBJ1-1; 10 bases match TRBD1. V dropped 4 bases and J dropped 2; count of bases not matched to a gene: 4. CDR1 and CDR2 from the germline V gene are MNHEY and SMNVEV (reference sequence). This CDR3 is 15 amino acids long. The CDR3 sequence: CASSSLTGGNTEAFF. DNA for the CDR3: TGTGCCAGCAGTTCCCTGACAGGGGGCAACACTGAAGCTTTCTTT.

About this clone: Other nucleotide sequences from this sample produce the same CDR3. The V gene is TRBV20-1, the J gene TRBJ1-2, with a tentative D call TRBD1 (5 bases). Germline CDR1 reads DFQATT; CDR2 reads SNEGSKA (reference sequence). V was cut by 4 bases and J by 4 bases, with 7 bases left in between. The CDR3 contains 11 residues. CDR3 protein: CSAKDTYGYTF. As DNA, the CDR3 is TGCAGTGCTAAGGACACCTATGGCTACACCTTC.

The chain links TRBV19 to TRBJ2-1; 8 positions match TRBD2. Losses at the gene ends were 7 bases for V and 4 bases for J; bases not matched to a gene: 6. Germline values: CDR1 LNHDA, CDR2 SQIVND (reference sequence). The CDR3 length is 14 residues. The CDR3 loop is CASKLGRGYNEQFF. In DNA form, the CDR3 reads TGTGCCAGTAAACTCGGGAGGGGATACAATGAGCAGTTCTTC.

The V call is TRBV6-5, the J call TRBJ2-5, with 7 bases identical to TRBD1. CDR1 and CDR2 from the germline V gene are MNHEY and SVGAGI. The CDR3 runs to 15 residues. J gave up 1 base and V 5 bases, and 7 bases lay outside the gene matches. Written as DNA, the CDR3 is TGTGCCAGCAGTCCGCTACGGGACAGCCAAGAGACCCAGTACTTC. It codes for CASSPLRDSQETQYF.

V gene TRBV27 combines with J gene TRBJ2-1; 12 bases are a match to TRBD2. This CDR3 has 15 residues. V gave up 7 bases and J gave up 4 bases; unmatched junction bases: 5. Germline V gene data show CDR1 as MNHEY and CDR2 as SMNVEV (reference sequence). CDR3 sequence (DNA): TGTGCCAGCACAAAAACTAGCGGGGGGTACAATGAGCAGTTCTTC. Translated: CASTKTSGGYNEQFF.

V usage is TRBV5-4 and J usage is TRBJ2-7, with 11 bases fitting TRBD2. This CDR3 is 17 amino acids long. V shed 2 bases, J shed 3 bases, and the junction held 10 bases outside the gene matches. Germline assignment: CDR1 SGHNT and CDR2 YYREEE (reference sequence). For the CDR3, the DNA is TGTGCCAGCAGCTTAGGTAGCGGGGGGGCCATAGTCTACGAGCAGTACTTC. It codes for CASSLGSGGAIVYEQYF. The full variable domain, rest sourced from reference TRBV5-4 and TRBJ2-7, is ETGVTQSPTHLIKTRGQQVTLRCSSQSGHNTVSWYQQALGQGPQFIFQYYREEENGRGNFPPRFSGLQFPNYSSELNVNALELDDSALYLCASSLGSGGAIVYEQYFGPGTRLTVT.

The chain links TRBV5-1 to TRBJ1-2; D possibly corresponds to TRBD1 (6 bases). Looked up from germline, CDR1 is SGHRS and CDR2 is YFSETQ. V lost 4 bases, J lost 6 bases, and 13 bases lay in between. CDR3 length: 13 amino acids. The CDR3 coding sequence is TGCGCCAGCAGCCAGGCAGGGGTTGATGGCTACACCTTC. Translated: CASSQAGVDGYTF.

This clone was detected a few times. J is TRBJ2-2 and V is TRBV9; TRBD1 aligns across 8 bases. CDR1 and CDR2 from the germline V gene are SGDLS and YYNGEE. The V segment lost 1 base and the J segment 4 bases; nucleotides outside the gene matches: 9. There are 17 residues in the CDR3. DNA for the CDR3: TGTGCCAGCAGCGTAACCGACAGGGGTCTGACCACCGGGGAGCTGTTTTTT. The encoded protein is CASSVTDRGLTTGELFF.

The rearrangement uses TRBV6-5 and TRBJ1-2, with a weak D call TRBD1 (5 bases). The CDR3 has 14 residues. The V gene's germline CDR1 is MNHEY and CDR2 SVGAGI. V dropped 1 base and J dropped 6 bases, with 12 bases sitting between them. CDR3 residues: CASSYYNTGDGYTF. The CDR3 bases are TGTGCCAGCAGTTACTATAATACAGGTGATGGCTACACCTTC.

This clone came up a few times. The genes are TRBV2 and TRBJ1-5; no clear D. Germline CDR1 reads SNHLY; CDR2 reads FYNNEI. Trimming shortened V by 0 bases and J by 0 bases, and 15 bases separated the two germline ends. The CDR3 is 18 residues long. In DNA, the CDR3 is TGTGCCAGCAGTGAAGCGCTTTGGGCAGCCTATAGCAATCAGCCCCAGCATTTT. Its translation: CASSEALWAAYSNQPQHF.

The CDR3 is CASSIEQGAGNTIYF. CDR3 nucleotide sequence: TGTGCCAGTAGTATAGAACAGGGTGCTGGAAACACCATATATTTT. The chain joins TRBV19 to TRBJ1-3, with a weak D call TRBD1 (6 bases). V dropped 0 bases and J dropped 2 bases, with 8 bases sitting between them. CDR3 length: 15 residues. Germline-derived CDR1 and CDR2 are LNHDA and SQIVND (reference sequence).

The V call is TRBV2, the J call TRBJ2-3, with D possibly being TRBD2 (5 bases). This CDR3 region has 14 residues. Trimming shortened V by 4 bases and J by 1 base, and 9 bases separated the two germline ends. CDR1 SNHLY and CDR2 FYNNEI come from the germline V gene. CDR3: CASSARGGTDTQYF. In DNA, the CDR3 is TGTGCCAGCAGTGCTCGGGGTGGCACAGATACGCAGTATTTT.

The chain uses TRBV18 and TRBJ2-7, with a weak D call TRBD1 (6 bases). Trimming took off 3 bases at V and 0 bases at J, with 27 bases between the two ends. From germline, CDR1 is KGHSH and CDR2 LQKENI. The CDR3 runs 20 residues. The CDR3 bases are TGTGCCAGCTCACCTACAGTGGGCCCCACGTGGACAGCCAGCTCCTACGAGCAGTACTTC. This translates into CASSPTVGPTWTASSYEQYF.

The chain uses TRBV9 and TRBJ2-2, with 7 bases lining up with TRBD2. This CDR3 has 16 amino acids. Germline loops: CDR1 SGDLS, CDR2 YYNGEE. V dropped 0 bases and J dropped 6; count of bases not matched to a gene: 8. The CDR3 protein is CASSVEVTRGAGELFF. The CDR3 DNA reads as TGTGCCAGCAGCGTAGAGGTCACCCGGGGGGCCGGGGAGCTGTTTTTT.

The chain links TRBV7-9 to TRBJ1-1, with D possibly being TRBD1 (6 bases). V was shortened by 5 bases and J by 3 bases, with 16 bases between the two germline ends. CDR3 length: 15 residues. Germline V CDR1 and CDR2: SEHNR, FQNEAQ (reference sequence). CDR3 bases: TGTGCCAGCAGCGGAGGGGGGGAGGGTGACACTGAAGCTTTCTTT. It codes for CASSGGGEGDTEAFF.

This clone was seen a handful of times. The CDR3 reads CASSQVDLGLRTGELFF. The CDR3 DNA reads TGCGCCAGCAGCCAAGTAGATCTGGGCCTTCGTACCGGGGAGCTGTTTTTT. V usage is TRBV4-1 and J usage is TRBJ2-2; D is unresolved. The CDR3 has 17 amino acids. CDR1 is MGHRA and CDR2 is YSYEKL in the germline V gene. Between the trimmed V and J ends, which lost 1 base and 5 bases, there was a span of 17 bases.

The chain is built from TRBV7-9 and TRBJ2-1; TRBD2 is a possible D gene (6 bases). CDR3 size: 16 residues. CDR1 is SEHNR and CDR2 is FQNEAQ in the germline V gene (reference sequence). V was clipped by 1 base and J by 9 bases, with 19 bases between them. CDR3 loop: CASSLELGGSVSEQFF. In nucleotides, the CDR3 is TGTGCCAGCAGCTTAGAGCTTGGGGGGTCGGTGAGTGAGCAGTTCTTC. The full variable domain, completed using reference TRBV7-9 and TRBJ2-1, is DTGVSQNPRHKITKRGQNVTFRCDPISEHNRLYWYRQTLGQGPEFLTYFQNEAQLEKSRLLSDRFSAERPKGSFSTLEIQRTEQGDSAMYLCASSLELGGSVSEQFFGPGTRLTVL.

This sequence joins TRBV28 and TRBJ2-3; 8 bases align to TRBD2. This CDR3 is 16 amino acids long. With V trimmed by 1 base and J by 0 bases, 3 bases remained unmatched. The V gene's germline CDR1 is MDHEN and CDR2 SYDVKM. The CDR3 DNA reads TGTGCCAGCAGTTTATATCGCGGGAGGAGCACAGATACGCAGTATTTT. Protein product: CASSLYRGRSTDTQYF.